The 20 T cell receptor beta chains given below trace back to one sample, sequenced in a study of cytomegalovirus exposure and HLA in healthy donors (dated by TCRdb to the late 2010s). The method behind the library was the immunoSEQ multiplex PCR assay. For the multiplex PCR, a mixture combining 60 forward primers for TCR Vbeta segments and 13 reverse primers for TCR Jbeta segments was used. TCRdb obtained this table from immuneACCESS and retained in-frame rearrangements with V and J assigned. These tables miss some clones; where compared with another copy, unresolved V genes account for less than half of the shortfall, and the remainder is unexplained. The sample's table lists a count of 150,000 or so clones. 1.3% of the sample goes to the ten largest clones. Sequenced material: PBMCs. Receptors were obtained from a woman between 55 and 75 years old in good health and CMV-seronegative.

The V call is TRBV9, the J call TRBJ1-1; D unresolved. The CDR3 loop spans 13 amino acids. In germline, CDR1 is SGDLS, CDR2 YYNGEE. V shed 4 bases and J shed 1 base, with 8 bases lying between them. The CDR3 nucleotides read TGTGCCAGCAGCCGAGAGAGGAACACTGAAGCTTTCTTT. This sequence encodes CASSRERNTEAFF.

The chain recombines TRBV15 with TRBJ1-4, with D unresolved. Deletions cut 0 bases from V and 2 bases from J, with 7 bases between. This CDR3 has 15 amino acids. Germline CDR1 and CDR2: LNHNV and YYDKDF (reference sequence). CDR3 in amino acids: CATSRDRWTNEKLFF. Here the CDR3 DNA reads TGTGCCACCAGCAGAGATAGATGGACTAATGAAAAACTGTTTTTT.

V and J are TRBV11-1 and TRBJ1-2, with a possible D match to TRBD1 (6 bases). Germline loops: CDR1 SGHAT, CDR2 FQDESV (reference sequence). The CDR3 loop spans 13 amino acids. V was cut by 5 bases and J by 4 bases, with 11 bases left in between. The CDR3 spells CASSLQGVYGYTF. CDR3 DNA: TGTGCCAGCAGCCTACAGGGCGTCTATGGCTACACCTTC.

This chain joins TRBV27 and TRBJ1-5, with 7 nucleotides matching TRBD1. The CDR3 is 15 residues long. Unmatched junction bases numbered 9, after V lost 7 bases and J lost 3 bases. Germline V gene sequence: CDR1 MNHEY, CDR2 SMNVEV (reference sequence). CDR3 in DNA: TGTGCCAGCACCCCAACGACAGGGAACAATCAGCCCCAGCATTTT. This gives the protein CASTPTTGNNQPQHF.

The rearrangement links TRBV2 to TRBJ2-1; D uncertain. This CDR3 has 14 residues. Germline V gives CDR1 SNHLY, CDR2 FYNNEI. Trimming shortened V by 5 bases and J by 5 bases, and 13 bases separated the two germline ends. This CDR3 reads CASSWALHNNEQFF. In DNA, the CDR3 is TGTGCCAGCAGTTGGGCACTGCACAACAATGAGCAGTTCTTC.

DNA for the CDR3: TGTGCCAGCAGCCCTCGTGGGGGCATGAACACTGAAGCTTTCTTT. As protein: CASSPRGGMNTEAFF. This chain joins TRBV7-3 and TRBJ1-1; D is perhaps TRBD1 (6 bases). In germline, CDR1 is SGHTA, CDR2 FQGTGA. CDR3 length: 15 amino acids. V was pared by 5 bases and J by 0 bases, with 13 bases between.

The chain is built from TRBV7-2 and TRBJ2-7; TRBD1 matches 7 bases. The V gene's germline CDR1 is SGHTA and CDR2 FQGNSA. The V segment lost 5 bases and the J segment 4 bases; nucleotides outside the gene matches: 17. CDR3 length equals 17 residues. The chain's CDR3 is CASSRYGGQVQTYEQYF. The CDR3 bases are TGTGCCAGCAGCCGATACGGCGGACAGGTCCAGACTTACGAGCAGTACTTC.

The chain uses TRBV5-6 and TRBJ1-4, with D possibly matching TRBD1 (6 bases). Germline V gene lookup returns CDR1 SGHDT and CDR2 YYEEEE. V was clipped by 4 bases and J by 7 bases, with 26 bases between them. There are 18 residues in the CDR3. The DNA of the CDR3 is TGTGCCAGCAGCCCGACAAGTAGTTCCATAGGGACAACTGAAAAACTGTTTTTT. Translated: CASSPTSSSIGTTEKLFF.

This sequence joins TRBV6-5 and TRBJ2-2; no definite D call. Trimming left V 6 bases short and J 3 bases short, with 11 bases between. Germline-derived CDR1 and CDR2 are MNHEY and SVGAGI. CDR3 length: 14 residues. The CDR3 protein is CASSRDGYTGELFF. Here the CDR3 DNA reads TGTGCCAGCAGCAGAGACGGGTACACCGGGGAGCTGTTTTTT.

The V gene is TRBV19, the J gene TRBJ2-7; 9 bases line up with TRBD1. CDR1 is LNHDA and CDR2 is SQIVND in the germline V gene (reference sequence). The J segment lost 0 bases and the V segment lost 9 bases, leaving 3 bases of the junction unmatched. This CDR3 contains 13 residues. The CDR3 nucleotides are TGTGCCAGCCAGGGACAGGGCTCCTACGAGCAGTACTTC. It specifies CASQGQGSYEQYF.

The genes are TRBV2 and TRBJ2-7, with 7 bases aligning to TRBD1. The CDR3 length is 15 residues. Germline V lookup: CDR1 SNHLY, CDR2 FYNNEI. V was clipped by 5 bases and J by 4 bases; unmatched bases: 11. The CDR3 DNA follows: TGTGCCAGCAGTCCGGACAGGTATAACGTTTACGAGCAGTACTTC. Residues: CASSPDRYNVYEQYF.

V gene TRBV19 combines with J gene TRBJ1-5; TRBD1 aligns across 7 bases. Trimming removed 5 bases from V and 7 bases from J; junction bases left unmatched: 20. Germline V gene lookup returns CDR1 LNHDA and CDR2 SQIVND (reference sequence). This CDR3 spans 18 amino acids. The CDR3 DNA follows: TGTGCCAGTAGTCTCCGGGGCGTGGGCAGGGGGACCGGGCAGCCCCAGCATTTT. Protein product: CASSLRGVGRGTGQPQHF.

This sequence joins TRBV2 and TRBJ1-2; 12 bases map to TRBD1. V lost 9 bases and J lost 6; bases outside the gene matches: 14. The CDR3 runs to 16 residues. CDR1 is SNHLY and CDR2 is FYNNEI in the germline V gene. The CDR3 DNA reads as TGTGCCAGTACATTCTACGGGACAGGGGGCGACGATGGCTACACCTTC. It encodes CASTFYGTGGDDGYTF.

This rearrangement joins TRBV7-2 to TRBJ2-7, with TRBD2 matching over 10 bases. V shed 2 bases and J 3 bases; nucleotides not matched to a gene: 7. Germline loops: CDR1 SGHTA, CDR2 FQGNSA. The CDR3 runs to 16 residues. The DNA of the CDR3 is TGTGCCAGCAGCTTACCGCCTAGCGGGGGCCGCTACGAGCAGTACTTC. This gives the protein CASSLPPSGGRYEQYF.

J is TRBJ1-3 and V is TRBV5-1; D remains unclear. The ends were cut back, 0 bases at V and 4 bases at J, with 8 bases in the middle. Germline loops: CDR1 SGHRS, CDR2 YFSETQ. The CDR3 totals 14 residues. Here the CDR3 DNA reads TGCGCCAGCAGCTTGGCAGGCTTAGGAAACACCATATATTTT. This translates into CASSLAGLGNTIYF.

The chain carries TRBV7-9 and TRBJ1-1; possibly TRBD1 for D (5 bases). Trimming left V 1 base short and J 7 bases short, with 7 bases between. CDR1 and CDR2 (germline): SEHNR, FQNEAQ (reference sequence). The CDR3 has 12 residues. The CDR3 DNA sequence: TGTGCCAGCAGCTTAGGGGGGGGTGAAGCTTTCTTT. It is translated as CASSLGGGEAFF.

The CDR3 is CASSYTTGNGNTIYF. The DNA for the CDR3 is TGTGCCAGCAGTTATACGACAGGGAATGGAAACACCATATATTTT. The J gene is TRBJ1-3, the V gene TRBV2, with 7 positions matching TRBD1. CDR1 and CDR2 (germline): SNHLY, FYNNEI. The CDR3 covers 15 residues. V shed 5 bases and J 3 bases; nucleotides not matched to a gene: 7.

The chain links TRBV7-9 to TRBJ2-1; a possible D gene is TRBD2 (5 bases). The CDR3 covers 16 residues. The V end was cut by 5 bases, the J end by 0 bases, with 14 bases between. Germline lookup yields CDR1 SEHNR and CDR2 FQNEAQ (reference sequence). DNA for the CDR3: TGTGCCAGCAGCACTGATAAGCGGAGCTCCTACAATGAGCAGTTCTTC. It yields the protein CASSTDKRSSYNEQFF. Complete variable domain (other parts from reference TRBV7-9 and TRBJ2-1): DTGVSQNPRHKITKRGQNVTFRCDPISEHNRLYWYRQTLGQGPEFLTYFQNEAQLEKSRLLSDRFSAERPKGSFSTLEIQRTEQGDSAMYLCASSTDKRSSYNEQFFGPGTRLTVL.

This sequence joins TRBV7-9 and TRBJ2-1; 7 nucleotides line up with TRBD2. Germline loops: CDR1 SEHNR, CDR2 FQNEAQ (reference sequence). The CDR3 length is 14 residues. Trimming cost V 11 bases and J 1 base; bases outside gene matches: 8. CDR3 in amino acids: CALNGRESYNEQFF. For the CDR3, the DNA is TGTGCCTTGAACGGGCGGGAGTCCTACAATGAGCAGTTCTTC.

V is TRBV11-2 and J is TRBJ2-5; the match to TRBD1 covers 8 bases. Trimming at V came to 4 bases and at J to 5 bases, leaving 6 bases not matched to a gene. Per the germline V gene, CDR1 is SGHAT and CDR2 is FQNNGV. CDR3 length: 14 residues. The chain's CDR3 is CASSWGQVPETQYF. CDR3 bases: TGTGCCAGCAGCTGGGGACAGGTTCCCGAGACCCAGTACTTC.